The next 6 T cell receptor beta chains were all read from a single sample in a study of T-cell memory formation after mild COVID-19. TCRdb passed the 5' RACE reads through MiXCR, listing each CDR3 protein once. The repertoire holds fewer than 400,000 distinct CDR3 sequences, with around 13% as singletons. Sequenced: PBMCs or a T cell subset sorted from them (not recorded which). Source of these receptors: a man aged 18-30 years who had mild COVID-19 (a few samples of this study predate the infection). Cell type and time point are not known.

CDR3 sequence (DNA): TGTGCCAGCAGCTTAGTCGACAGGGCGTTTGAAAAACTGTTTTTT. Translation: CASSLVDRAFEKLFF. V is TRBV7-6 and J is TRBJ1-4, with 7 bases that match TRBD1. Germline loops: CDR1 SGHVS, CDR2 FNYEAQ. V shed 1 base, J shed 7 bases, and the junction held 6 bases outside the gene matches. The CDR3 is made up of 15 amino acids.

This chain's CDR3 is CASSPSTDSYEQYV. DNA of the CDR3: TGTGCCAGCTCACCCTCTACGGACAGTTACGAGCAGTACGTC. The genes are TRBV18 and TRBJ2-7; D might be TRBD1 (6 bases). This CDR3 comprises 14 residues. With 3 bases removed from V and 4 bases from J, the gap between germline ends came to 13 bases. Germline V gene sequence: CDR1 KGHSH, CDR2 LQKENI.

The chain couples TRBV6-5 to TRBJ1-4; TRBD1 might be the D (6 bases). The ends were cut back, 2 bases at V and 3 bases at J, with 10 bases in the middle. Germline CDR1 MNHEY, CDR2 SVGAGI. The CDR3 length is 15 residues. The CDR3 loop is CASSYGGKANEKLFF. DNA of the CDR3: TGTGCCAGCAGTTACGGGGGCAAGGCTAATGAAAAACTGTTTTTT.

In this sample, this clonotype turned up many times. V and J are TRBV7-2 and TRBJ2-3; the D call may be TRBD1 or TRBD2 (6 bases each). Trimming removed 2 bases from V and 4 bases from J, with 13 bases in between. CDR1 and CDR2 (germline): SGHTA, FQGNSA. CDR3 length: 15 amino acids. CDR3 sequence: CASSLRGGSADTQYF. The CDR3 bases are TGTGCCAGCAGCTTACGAGGGGGGAGCGCAGATACGCAGTATTTT. The whole variable domain, remainder taken from reference TRBV7-2 and TRBJ2-3, is GAGVSQSPSNKVTEKGKDVELRCDPISGHTALYWYRQSLGQGLEFLIYFQGNSAPDKSGLPSDRFSAERTGGSVSTLTIQRTQQEDSAVYLCASSLRGGSADTQYFGPGTRLTVL.

This chain joins TRBV6-1 and TRBJ2-5; D is perhaps TRBD2 (5 bases). The CDR3 consists of 15 residues. The V and J ends lost 2 bases and 4 bases respectively, with 14 bases between them. Germline CDR1 is MNHNS and CDR2 is SASEGT. In DNA, the CDR3 is TGTGCCAGCAGTGAAAGGCGGGTGCCTGGAGAGACCCAGTACTTC. Its protein is CASSERRVPGETQYF.

The rearrangement links TRBV29-1 to TRBJ2-5; 10 bases are shared with TRBD1. This CDR3 has 13 amino acids. The junction had 6 bases not matched to a gene; V was cut back by 6 bases and J by 5 bases. Germline assignment: CDR1 SQVTM and CDR2 ANQGSEA. The CDR3, as DNA: TGCAGCGTATCTCCGGGACAGGGGGAGACCCAGTACTTC. It yields the protein CSVSPGQGETQYF.